A single sample is the source of the 21 T cell receptor beta chains below, sequenced in a study of radiotherapy plus CTLA-4 blockade in lung cancer. Measured with immunoSEQ multiplex PCR; TCRdb has only the in-frame clones, and not every one. Altogether nearly 110,000 clones are present, 70% to 90% being singletons, with the ten largest covering under 2.5%. Sequencing was performed on peripheral blood, taken from a patient treated with radiotherapy plus ipilimumab. The source of these receptors is a human donor with non-small cell lung cancer that progressed on radiotherapy plus ipilimumab. Some clones in this sample may be carry-over from other donors' samples.

On this clone itself: This same CDR3 is encoded by further DNA sequences in the sample. The genes are TRBV9 and TRBJ2-3, with D unclear. V lost 0 bases and J lost 0, with 2 bases in between. CDR1 is SGDLS, CDR2 YYNGEE, per germline. The CDR3 runs 13 residues. CDR3 region: CASSVGSTDTQYF. The CDR3 DNA follows: TGTGCCAGCAGCGTAGGGAGCACAGATACGCAGTATTTT.

This clone turned up a few times. This chain joins TRBV5-8 and TRBJ1-6; D not certain. Trimming shortened V by 0 bases and J by 3 bases, and 4 bases separated the two germline ends. Germline V CDR1 and CDR2: SGHTS, YDEGEE. The CDR3 is 14 residues long. CDR3 DNA: TGTGCCAGCAGCTTGGGACGCTATAATTCACCCCTCCACTTT. Its translation: CASSLGRYNSPLHF. The full variable domain, its missing parts supplied by reference TRBV5-8 and TRBJ1-6, is EAGVTQSPTHLIKTRGQQATLRCSPISGHTSVYWYQQALGLGLQFLLWYDEGEERNRGNFPPRFSGRQFPNYSSELNVNALELEDSALYLCASSLGRYNSPLHFGNGTRLTVT.

V is TRBV4-3 and J is TRBJ2-1; no clear D gene. Trimming shortened V by 0 bases and J by 3 bases, and 18 bases separated the two germline ends. CDR3 length: 18 amino acids. Germline V CDR1 and CDR2: LGHNA, YSLEER. The CDR3 bases are TGCGCCAGCAGCCAAGATCCAACGGGCCCTAGGGACTACAATGAGCAGTTCTTC. This sequence encodes CASSQDPTGPRDYNEQFF.

The gene calls are TRBV5-4 and TRBJ2-5; 11 bases align to TRBD1. Germline loops: CDR1 SGHNT, CDR2 YYREEE (reference sequence). With V trimmed by 4 bases and J by 4 bases, 12 bases remained unmatched. This CDR3 region has 17 residues. The CDR3 loop reads CASSPHKDRGPGETQYF. In nucleotides, the CDR3 is TGTGCCAGCAGCCCGCATAAGGACAGGGGGCCAGGAGAGACCCAGTACTTC.

J is TRBJ2-2 and V is TRBV7-2; D possibly uses TRBD1 or TRBD2 (5 bases each). V was cut by 2 bases and J by 0 bases, with 7 bases left in between. Looked up from germline, CDR1 is SGHTA and CDR2 is FQGNSA. CDR3 length: 15 amino acids. DNA of the CDR3: TGTGCCAGCAGCTTATGGGGGTCGAACACCGGGGAGCTGTTTTTT. As protein: CASSLWGSNTGELFF.

The chain uses TRBV15 and TRBJ1-4; D perhaps matches TRBD1 (5 bases). Per the germline V gene, CDR1 is LNHNV and CDR2 is YYDKDF (reference sequence). V lost 2 bases and J lost 10, with 17 bases in between. The CDR3 totals 15 residues. The CDR3 nucleotides are TGTGCCACCAGCAGACCGGACACAACGGCGGGAAAACTGTTTTTT. Translating it yields CATSRPDTTAGKLFF. The full variable domain, with the rest looked up from reference TRBV15 and TRBJ1-4, is DAMVIQNPRYQVTQFGKPVTLSCSQTLNHNVMYWYQQKSSQAPKLLFHYYDKDFNNEADTPDNFQSRRPNTSFCFLDIRSPGLGDTAMYLCATSRPDTTAGKLFFGSGTQLSVL.

The chain links TRBV9 to TRBJ2-3; no reliable D call. The germline V and J ends were trimmed by 5 bases and 6 bases, with 10 bases remaining between them. From germline, CDR1 is SGDLS and CDR2 YYNGEE. This CDR3 comprises 12 residues. CDR3 bases: TGTGCCAGCAGTGGCCCAGGTGATACGCAGTATTTT. This codes for CASSGPGDTQYF.

V gene TRBV6-5 combines with J gene TRBJ1-1, with TRBD1 identical over 7 bases. Germline CDR1 reads MNHEY; CDR2 reads SVGAGI. V lost 6 bases and J lost 3; bases outside the gene matches: 4. This CDR3 region has 13 residues. The DNA of the CDR3 is TGTGCCAGCAGAGGGGGCCTGTACACTGAAGCTTTCTTT. Translated: CASRGGLYTEAFF.

For this clone: An end of the junction differs from the germline gene, which may be a read error. This chain joins TRBV7-7 and TRBJ2-2; D is undetermined. Germline assignment: CDR1 SSHAT and CDR2 FNYEAQ (reference sequence). The CDR3 totals 15 residues. The CDR3 is CASSTNKGNTGELFF. CDR3 coding DNA: TGTGCTAGCAGCACTAACAAGGGGAACACCGGGGAGCTGTTTTTT.

The chain has TRBV5-1 and TRBJ1-3; TRBD1 is a possible D gene (5 bases). V shed 2 bases and J shed 4 bases, with 28 bases lying between them. Germline values: CDR1 SGHRS, CDR2 YFSETQ. The CDR3 loop spans 20 amino acids. The CDR3 here is CASSFQARRAPRVEGNTIYF. The CDR3 coding sequence is TGCGCCAGCAGCTTTCAAGCCCGCCGCGCGCCCAGGGTGGAAGGAAACACCATATATTTT.

This clone showed up just a few times. The rearrangement links TRBV19 to TRBJ1-3; 8 nucleotides line up with TRBD1. Germline values: CDR1 LNHDA, CDR2 SQIVND (reference sequence). The CDR3 is made up of 15 amino acids. Trimming at V came to 6 bases and at J to 1 base, leaving 5 bases not matched to a gene. CDR3 amino acids: CASRQDRESGNTIYF. CDR3 DNA: TGTGCCAGTAGACAGGACAGGGAATCTGGAAACACCATATATTTT.

This clone was counted a single time. The chain couples TRBV5-1 to TRBJ2-7; TRBD1 is a possible D gene (5 bases). Trimming removed 0 bases at V and 2 bases at J, with 6 bases between. The CDR3 is 13 residues long. Looked up from germline, CDR1 is SGHRS and CDR2 is YFSETQ. The CDR3 bases are TGCGCCAGCAGCTTGGGGGGCCCCTACGAGCAGTACTTC. It codes for CASSLGGPYEQYF.

This clone was observed a single time. The J gene is TRBJ2-5, the V gene TRBV10-3; a possible D gene is TRBD2 (6 bases). The J call may be wrong; the DNA end is better matched by TRBJ2-7. The germline V gene has CDR1 ENHRY and CDR2 SYGVKD. The CDR3 covers 15 residues. The CDR3 reads CAISDPGVGSYEQYF. The DNA for the CDR3 is TGTGCCATCAGTGACCCGGGGGTCGGGTCCTACGAGCAGTACTTC.

The chain links TRBV10-3 to TRBJ2-3, with D unclear. CDR1 ENHRY and CDR2 SYGVKD come from the germline V gene. Trimming removed 7 bases from V and 2 bases from J, with 7 bases in between. The CDR3 is 12 amino acids. The CDR3 coding sequence is TGTGCCATCAAGAAGGACACAGATACGCAGTATTTT. Its protein is CAIKKDTDTQYF.

The chain uses TRBV7-6 and TRBJ2-7; D perhaps matches TRBD1 (6 bases). Germline V lookup: CDR1 SGHVS, CDR2 FNYEAQ. Trimming removed 1 base at V and 1 base at J, with 8 bases between. The CDR3 is made up of 14 amino acids. As DNA, the CDR3 is TGTGCCAGCAGCTTAGACAGGGTTTCCTACGAGCAGTACTTC. Protein product: CASSLDRVSYEQYF.

The chain recombines TRBV5-1 with TRBJ1-4; tentative D call: TRBD1 (6 bases). CDR3 size: 14 residues. Per germline, CDR1 SGHRS and CDR2 YFSETQ. V dropped 2 bases and J dropped 5 bases, with 10 bases sitting between them. The CDR3 DNA reads TGCGCCAGCAGCTTCCAGGGGATCAATGAAAAACTGTTTTTT. Amino acids: CASSFQGINEKLFF. Full variable domain (rest looked up from reference TRBV5-1 and TRBJ1-4): KAGVTQTPRYLIKTRGQQVTLSCSPISGHRSVSWYQQTPGQGLQFLFEYFSETQRNKGNFPGRFSGRQFSNSRSEMNVSTLELGDSALYLCASSFQGINEKLFFGSGTQLSVL.

This clone was seen a few times. The rearrangement uses TRBV19 and TRBJ1-2; D not certain. V was trimmed by 3 bases and J by 1 base, leaving 9 bases between them. The CDR3 totals 14 residues. CDR1 is LNHDA, CDR2 SQIVND, per germline (reference sequence). The CDR3 sequence: CASSIPLNNYGYTF. The CDR3, as DNA: TGTGCCAGTAGTATCCCTCTCAATAACTATGGCTACACCTTC.

The rearrangement links TRBV2 to TRBJ1-2, with 8 nucleotides matching TRBD1. The CDR3 totals 13 residues. Per the germline V gene, CDR1 is SNHLY and CDR2 is FYNNEI. J gave up 8 bases and V 3 bases, and 5 bases lay outside the gene matches. In DNA form, the CDR3 reads TGTGCCAGCAGTGATCCACAGGGGGTAGGCTACACCTTC. This translates into CASSDPQGVGYTF.

The chain employs TRBV11-3 and TRBJ2-7; D possibly corresponds to TRBD2 (5 bases). The CDR3 sequence is 14 residues long. The V end lost 1 base, the J end lost 3 bases, and 10 bases lay between the germline ends. Germline CDR1 SGHNT, CDR2 YENEEA. The chain's CDR3 is CASSLGGFDYEQYF. CDR3 sequence (DNA): TGTGCCAGCAGCTTAGGAGGGTTCGACTACGAGCAGTACTTC.

V gene TRBV7-9 combines with J gene TRBJ1-5; 8 bases are a match to TRBD1. The CDR3 runs to 17 residues. J gave up 5 bases and V 5 bases, and 14 bases lay outside the gene matches. Per the germline V gene, CDR1 is SEHNR and CDR2 is FQNEAQ (reference sequence). CDR3 nucleotides: TGTGCCAGCAGCCCGGGCCGGGCAGGGGGCGCCGATCAGCCCCAGCATTTT. It codes for CASSPGRAGGADQPQHF. The whole variable domain, filled in from reference TRBV7-9 and TRBJ1-5, reads DTGVSQNPRHKITKRGQNVTFRCDPISEHNRLYWYRQTLGQGPEFLTYFQNEAQLEKSRLLSDRFSAERPKGSFSTLEIQRTEQGDSAMYLCASSPGRAGGADQPQHFGDGTRLSIL.

Comment on this clone: Without the conserved terminal phenylalanine or tryptophan, this CDR3 likely stems from a read error. The DNA is left out, because the CDR3 cannot be placed on it with certainty; the CDR3 is given as TCRdb lists it. The rearrangement joins TRBV15 to TRBJ1-4. The CDR3 is 13 residues long, counting both termini. Germline CDR1 is LNHNV and CDR2 is YYDKDF (reference sequence). The chain's CDR3 is CATSRVAGSGLLV.